What follows is one TCR beta chain and its context. This table comes from immunoSEQ multiplex PCR, and its TCRdb copy is limited to in-frame clones, with some not included. Found here are 85,000 to 100,000 clones, about nine tenths of them singletons; the top ten hold around 1.6%. The data were taken from a study of T cells after somatic rescue of genetic block. This sequence originates from a woman aged 18-35 years. Sequencing was performed on peripheral blood mononuclear cells (PBMCs).

The CDR3 DNA sequence: TGCGCCAGCAGCCGCCTGACAGGGGCAGGCACTGAAGCTTTCTTT. Its protein product is CASSRLTGAGTEAFF. The rearrangement uses TRBV4-3 and TRBJ1-1, with 8 bases that match TRBD1. Germline values: CDR1 LGHNA, CDR2 YSLEER. This CDR3 has 15 residues. The ends lost 4 bases at V and 4 bases at J; junction bases unmatched: 8.